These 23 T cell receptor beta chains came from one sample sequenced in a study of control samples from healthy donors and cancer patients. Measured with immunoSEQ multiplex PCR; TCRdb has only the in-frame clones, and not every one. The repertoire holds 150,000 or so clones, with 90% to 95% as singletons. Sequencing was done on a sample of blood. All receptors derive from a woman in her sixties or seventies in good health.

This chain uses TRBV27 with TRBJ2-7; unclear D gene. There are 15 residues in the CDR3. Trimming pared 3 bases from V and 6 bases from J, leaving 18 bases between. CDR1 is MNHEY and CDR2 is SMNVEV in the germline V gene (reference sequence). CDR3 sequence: CASSFGSTYQAEQYF. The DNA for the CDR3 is TGTGCCAGCAGTTTCGGTTCGACATATCAGGCCGAGCAGTACTTC.

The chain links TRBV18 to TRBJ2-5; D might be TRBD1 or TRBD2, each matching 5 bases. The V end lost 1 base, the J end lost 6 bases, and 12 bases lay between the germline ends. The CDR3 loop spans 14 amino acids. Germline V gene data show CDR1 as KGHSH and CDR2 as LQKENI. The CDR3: CASSPLLGEKTQYF. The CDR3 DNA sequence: TGTGCCAGCTCACCACTGTTGGGGGAAAAGACCCAGTACTTC.

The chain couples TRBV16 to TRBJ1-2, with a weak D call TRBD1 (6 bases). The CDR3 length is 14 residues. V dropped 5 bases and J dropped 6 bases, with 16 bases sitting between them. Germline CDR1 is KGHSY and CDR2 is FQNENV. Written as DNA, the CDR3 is TGTGCCAGCAGCGGCACACAGGGACCTCATGGCTACACCTTC. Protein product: CASSGTQGPHGYTF.

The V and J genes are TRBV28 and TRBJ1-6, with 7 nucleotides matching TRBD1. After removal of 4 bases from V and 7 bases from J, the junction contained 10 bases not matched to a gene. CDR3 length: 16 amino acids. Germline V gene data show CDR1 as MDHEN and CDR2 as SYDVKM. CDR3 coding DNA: TGTGCCAGCAGTTCAGTAGCCGGGACAGAAAATTCACCCCTCCACTTT. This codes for CASSSVAGTENSPLHF.

The CDR3 is CASRDRVFNQPQHF. CDR3 DNA sequence: TGTGCCAGCAGGGACAGGGTATTCAATCAGCCCCAGCATTTT. The V and J genes are TRBV2 and TRBJ1-5, with 8 positions matching TRBD1. Unmatched junction bases numbered 4, after V lost 6 bases and J lost 3 bases. CDR3 size: 14 residues. CDR1 and CDR2 from the germline V gene are SNHLY and FYNNEI. Filled out from reference TRBV2 and TRBJ1-5, the complete variable domain reads EPEVTQTPSHQVTQMGQEVILRCVPISNHLYFYWYRQILGQKVEFLVSFYNNEISEKSEIFDDQFSVERPDGSNFTLKIRSTKLEDSAMYFCASRDRVFNQPQHFGDGTRLSIL.

CDR3 amino acids: CASSRWNPSGNTIYF. In DNA form, the CDR3 reads TGCGCCAGCAGCCGTTGGAATCCTTCTGGAAACACCATATATTTT. The chain carries TRBV4-3 and TRBJ1-3; D is ambiguous. There are 15 residues in the CDR3. Germline V gene sequence: CDR1 LGHNA, CDR2 YSLEER. The V end lost 4 bases, the J end lost 1 base, and 11 bases lay between the germline ends.

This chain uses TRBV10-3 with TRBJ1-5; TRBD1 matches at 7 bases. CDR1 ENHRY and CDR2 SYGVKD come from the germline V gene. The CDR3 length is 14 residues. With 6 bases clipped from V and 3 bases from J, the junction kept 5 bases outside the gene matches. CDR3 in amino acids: CAISPGQANQPQHF. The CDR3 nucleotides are TGTGCCATCAGCCCTGGACAGGCCAATCAGCCCCAGCATTTT.

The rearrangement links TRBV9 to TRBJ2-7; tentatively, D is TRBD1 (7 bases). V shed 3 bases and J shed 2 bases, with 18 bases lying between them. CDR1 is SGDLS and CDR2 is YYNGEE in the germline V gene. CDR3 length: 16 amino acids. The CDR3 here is CASSAGGTDGTYEQYF. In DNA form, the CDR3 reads TGTGCCAGCAGCGCAGGCGGGACAGATGGTACCTACGAGCAGTACTTC.

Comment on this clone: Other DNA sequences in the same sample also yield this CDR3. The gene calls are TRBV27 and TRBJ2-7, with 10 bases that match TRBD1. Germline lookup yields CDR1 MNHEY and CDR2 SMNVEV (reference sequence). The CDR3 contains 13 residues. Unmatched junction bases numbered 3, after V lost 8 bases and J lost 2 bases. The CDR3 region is CASGDRGAYEQYF. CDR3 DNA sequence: TGTGCCAGCGGGGACAGGGGAGCCTACGAGCAGTACTTC.

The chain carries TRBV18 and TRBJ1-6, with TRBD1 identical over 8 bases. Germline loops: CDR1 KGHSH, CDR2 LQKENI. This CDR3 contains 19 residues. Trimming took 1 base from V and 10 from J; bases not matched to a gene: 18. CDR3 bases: TGTGCCAGCTCACCACTGTTGATAGGACAGGGACCTCAAGGGTCACCCCTCCACTTT. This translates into CASSPLLIGQGPQGSPLHF.

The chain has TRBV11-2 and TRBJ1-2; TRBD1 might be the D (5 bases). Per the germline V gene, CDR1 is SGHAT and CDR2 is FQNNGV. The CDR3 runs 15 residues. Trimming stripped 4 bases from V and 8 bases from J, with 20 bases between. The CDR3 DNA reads TGTGCCAGCAGCTCTAACCCGCAGGGTTGGTACGGCTACACCTTC. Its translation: CASSSNPQGWYGYTF.

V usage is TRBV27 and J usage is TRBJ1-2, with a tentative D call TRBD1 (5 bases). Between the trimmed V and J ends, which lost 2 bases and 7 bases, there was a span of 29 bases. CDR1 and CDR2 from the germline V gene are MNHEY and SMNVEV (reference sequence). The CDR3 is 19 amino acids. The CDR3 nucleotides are TGTGCCAGCAGTTTACCACGTGGGCCCCAGGGAATAAAGGCGGGTGGCTACACCTTC. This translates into CASSLPRGPQGIKAGGYTF.

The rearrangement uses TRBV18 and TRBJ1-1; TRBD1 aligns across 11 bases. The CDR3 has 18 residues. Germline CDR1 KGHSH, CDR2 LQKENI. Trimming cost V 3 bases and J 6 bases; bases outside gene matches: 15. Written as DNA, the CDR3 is TGTGCCAGCTCACCTTCTCAAGGACAGGGGGCCCTCCTCTCTGAAGCTTTCTTT. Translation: CASSPSQGQGALLSEAFF. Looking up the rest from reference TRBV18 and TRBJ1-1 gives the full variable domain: NAGVMQNPRHLVRRRGQEARLRCSPMKGHSHVYWYRQLPEEGLKFMVYLQKENIIDESGMPKERFSAEFPKEGPSILRIQQVVRGDSAAYFCASSPSQGQGALLSEAFFGQGTRLTVV.

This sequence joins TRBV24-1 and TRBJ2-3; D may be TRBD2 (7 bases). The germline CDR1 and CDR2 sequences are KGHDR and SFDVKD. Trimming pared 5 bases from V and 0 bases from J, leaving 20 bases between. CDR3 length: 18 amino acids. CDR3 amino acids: CATSGGRGRLISTDTQYF. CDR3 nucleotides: TGTGCCACCAGTGGGGGGCGGGGGCGACTAATCAGCACAGATACGCAGTATTTT.

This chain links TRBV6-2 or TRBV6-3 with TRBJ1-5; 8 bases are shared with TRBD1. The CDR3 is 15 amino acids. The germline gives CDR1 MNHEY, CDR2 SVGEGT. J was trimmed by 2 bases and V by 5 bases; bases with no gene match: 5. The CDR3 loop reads CASSPDRVGNQPQHF. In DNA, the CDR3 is TGTGCCAGCAGTCCGGACAGGGTGGGCAATCAGCCCCAGCATTTT.

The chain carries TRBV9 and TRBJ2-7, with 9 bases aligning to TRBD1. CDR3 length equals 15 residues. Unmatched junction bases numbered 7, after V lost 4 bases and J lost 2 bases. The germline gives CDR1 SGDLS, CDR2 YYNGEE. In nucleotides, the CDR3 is TGTGCCAGCAGCCCACGAGGGACAGGGACCTACGAGCAGTACTTC. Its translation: CASSPRGTGTYEQYF.

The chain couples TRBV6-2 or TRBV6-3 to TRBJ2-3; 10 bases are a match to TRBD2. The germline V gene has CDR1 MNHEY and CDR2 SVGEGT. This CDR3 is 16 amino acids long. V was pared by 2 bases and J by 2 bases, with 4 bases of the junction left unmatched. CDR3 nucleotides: TGTGCCAGCAGTTACGGAGCGGGGGGGAACACAGATACGCAGTATTTT. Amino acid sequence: CASSYGAGGNTDTQYF.

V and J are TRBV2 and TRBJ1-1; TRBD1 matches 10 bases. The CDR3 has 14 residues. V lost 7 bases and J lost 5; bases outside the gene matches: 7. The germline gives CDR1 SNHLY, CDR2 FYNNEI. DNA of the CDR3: TGTGCCAGCACGCGGGGGGGACAGGGGACTGAAGCTTTCTTT. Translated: CASTRGGQGTEAFF.

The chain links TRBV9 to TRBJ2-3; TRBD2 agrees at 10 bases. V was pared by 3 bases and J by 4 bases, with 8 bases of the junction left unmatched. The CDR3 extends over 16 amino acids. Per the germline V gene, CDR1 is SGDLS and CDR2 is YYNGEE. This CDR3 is CASSETSGGAPDTQYF. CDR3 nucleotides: TGTGCCAGCAGCGAAACAAGCGGGGGGGCCCCAGATACGCAGTATTTT.

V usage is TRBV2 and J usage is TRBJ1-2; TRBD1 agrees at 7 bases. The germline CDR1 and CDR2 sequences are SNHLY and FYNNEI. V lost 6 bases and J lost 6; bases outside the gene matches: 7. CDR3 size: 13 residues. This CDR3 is CASRPGTGDGYTF. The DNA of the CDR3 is TGTGCCAGCAGGCCCGGAACAGGGGATGGCTACACCTTC.

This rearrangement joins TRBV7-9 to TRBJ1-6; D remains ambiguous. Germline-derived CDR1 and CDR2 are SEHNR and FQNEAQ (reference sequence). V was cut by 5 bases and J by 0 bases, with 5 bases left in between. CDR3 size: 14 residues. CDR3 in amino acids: CASSPSSYNSPLHF. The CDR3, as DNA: TGTGCCAGCAGCCCGAGCTCCTATAATTCACCCCTCCACTTT.

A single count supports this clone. In DNA, the CDR3 is TGTGCCAGCAGTTACAACAGGGACAGACGAAACACCATATATTTT. Protein product: CASSYNRDRRNTIYF. The chain is built from TRBV6-2 or TRBV6-3 and TRBJ1-3, with 7 bases lining up with TRBD1. V shed 2 bases and J 5 bases; nucleotides not matched to a gene: 6. The CDR3 is 15 amino acids. The germline V gene encodes CDR1 MNHEY and CDR2 SVGEGT.

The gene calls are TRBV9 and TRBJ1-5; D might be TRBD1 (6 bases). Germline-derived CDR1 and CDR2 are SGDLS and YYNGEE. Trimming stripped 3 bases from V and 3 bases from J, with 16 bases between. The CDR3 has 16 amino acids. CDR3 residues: CASSALTGFINQPQHF. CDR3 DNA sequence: TGTGCCAGCAGCGCCCTGACAGGATTTATCAATCAGCCCCAGCATTTT.